The next 26 T cell receptor beta chains were all read from a single sample in a study of a mutant IDH1 vaccine in newly diagnosed glioma. The repertoire was sequenced with immunoSEQ multiplex PCR; TCRdb's copy has only in-frame clones and lacks some. The sample holds about 48,000 clones, roughly 80% seen once. Sample time point: week 35, safety follow-up. Mutant IDH1 20-mer peptide, at 300 ug, made up each vaccine dose, with topical imiquimod. Which antigens these TCRs recognize remains unknown. This material consisted of PBMCs, taken from a glioma patient whose treatment included an IDH1 peptide vaccine. Receptors were obtained from a man aged 35 to 55 with glioma.

The V gene is TRBV5-4, the J gene TRBJ2-7, with D tentatively TRBD2 (6 bases). The CDR3 sequence is 13 residues long. Germline V gene sequence: CDR1 SGHNT, CDR2 YYREEE (reference sequence). Trimming shortened V by 0 bases and J by 6 bases, and 10 bases separated the two germline ends. CDR3 loop: CASSLVQGGEQYF. CDR3 bases: TGTGCCAGCAGCTTGGTGCAGGGAGGCGAGCAGTACTTC.

The chain is built from TRBV5-6 and TRBJ1-1, with D possibly matching TRBD1 (6 bases). V was pared by 0 bases and J by 8 bases, with 11 bases between. Germline V gene data show CDR1 as SGHDT and CDR2 as YYEEEE. This CDR3 is built from 13 residues. CDR3 loop: CASSLVRGAEAFF. The CDR3 bases are TGTGCCAGCAGCTTGGTTCGGGGGGCGGAAGCTTTCTTT.

The CDR3 DNA reads as TGCGCCAGCAGCCGGGACAGGGTAGGTTCACCCCTCCACTTT. It yields the protein CASSRDRVGSPLHF. The chain carries TRBV5-1 and TRBJ1-6; 9 bases agree with TRBD1. Per the germline V gene, CDR1 is SGHRS and CDR2 is YFSETQ. CDR3 length equals 14 residues. V shed 4 bases and J 9 bases; nucleotides not matched to a gene: 5. Variable domain in full (rest from reference TRBV5-1 and TRBJ1-6): KAGVTQTPRYLIKTRGQQVTLSCSPISGHRSVSWYQQTPGQGLQFLFEYFSETQRNKGNFPGRFSGRQFSNSRSEMNVSTLELGDSALYLCASSRDRVGSPLHFGNGTRLTVT.

In its sample, this clone was seen a few times. V is TRBV7-9 and J is TRBJ1-1, with D perhaps TRBD1 (6 bases). Germline V gene data show CDR1 as SEHNR and CDR2 as FQNEAQ (reference sequence). V was trimmed by 4 bases and J by 5 bases, leaving 11 bases between them. The CDR3 consists of 13 residues. The CDR3 loop is CASSSEQGTEAFF. The DNA of the CDR3 is TGTGCCAGCAGCTCTGAACAGGGAACTGAAGCTTTCTTT.

This clone has only a few counts. The chain employs TRBV5-1 and TRBJ1-5; the match to TRBD1 covers 8 bases. Germline V lookup: CDR1 SGHRS, CDR2 YFSETQ. The CDR3 length is 15 residues. Trimming took 3 bases from V and 1 from J; bases not matched to a gene: 3. Here the CDR3 DNA reads TGCGCCAGCAGCTCCGGACAGGGAAGCAATCAGCCCCAGCATTTT. This sequence encodes CASSSGQGSNQPQHF.

V is TRBV5-4 and J is TRBJ2-5, with 9 bases that match TRBD1. This CDR3 is 15 amino acids long. Trimming took 5 bases from V and 3 from J; bases not matched to a gene: 8. The germline V gene has CDR1 SGHNT and CDR2 YYREEE (reference sequence). This CDR3 reads CASRTQGALEETQYF. As DNA, the CDR3 is TGTGCCAGCAGGACACAGGGGGCTCTAGAAGAGACCCAGTACTTC.

This clone was recorded only once. This chain joins TRBV9 and TRBJ1-4, with D tentatively TRBD1 (5 bases). CDR1 is SGDLS and CDR2 is YYNGEE in the germline V gene. V shed 7 bases and J shed 0 bases, with 19 bases lying between them. The CDR3 totals 17 residues. The CDR3 sequence: CASPSGGPWTTNEKLFF. DNA for the CDR3: TGTGCCAGCCCCTCGGGGGGACCGTGGACAACTAATGAAAAACTGTTTTTT.

This clone was detected once. This rearrangement joins TRBV2 to TRBJ1-5; D not certain. V lost 7 bases and J lost 2, with 12 bases in between. The CDR3 extends over 14 amino acids. Germline assignment: CDR1 SNHLY and CDR2 FYNNEI. CDR3 DNA: TGTGCCAGCAACAGAGGGTCGGGCAATCAGCCCCAGCATTTT. It codes for CASNRGSGNQPQHF.

The genes are TRBV2 and TRBJ2-7; 8 bases agree with TRBD1. Germline V lookup: CDR1 SNHLY, CDR2 FYNNEI. This CDR3 has 13 amino acids. V lost 10 bases and J lost 2; bases outside the gene matches: 7. The CDR3 DNA sequence: TGTGCCAAGGGGACAGGAACTGCCTACGAGCAGTACTTC. Protein: CAKGTGTAYEQYF. The full variable domain, in which reference TRBV2 and TRBJ2-7 provide the parts outside the CDR3, is EPEVTQTPSHQVTQMGQEVILRCVPISNHLYFYWYRQILGQKVEFLVSFYNNEISEKSEIFDDQFSVERPDGSNFTLKIRSTKLEDSAMYFCAKGTGTAYEQYFGPGTRLTVT.

The chain joins TRBV5-6 to TRBJ1-3; no firm D call. CDR1 is SGHDT, CDR2 YYEEEE, per germline. V was clipped by 1 base and J by 0 bases, with 5 bases between them. This CDR3 contains 14 residues. CDR3 coding DNA: TGTGCCAGCAGCTTGACGGGCTCTGGAAACACCATATATTTT. Translation gives CASSLTGSGNTIYF.

The V gene is TRBV5-6, the J gene TRBJ2-5, with D possibly being TRBD2 (7 bases). The length of the CDR3 is 15 residues. With 1 base removed from V and 5 bases from J, the gap between germline ends came to 15 bases. Germline V gene lookup returns CDR1 SGHDT and CDR2 YYEEEE. This CDR3 is CASSLYGGGVETQYF. Written as DNA, the CDR3 is TGTGCCAGCAGCTTGTATGGGGGGGGCGTGGAGACCCAGTACTTC. The complete variable domain, with remaining parts taken from reference TRBV5-6 and TRBJ2-5, reads DAGVTQSPTHLIKTRGQQVTLRCSPKSGHDTVSWYQQALGQGPQFIFQYYEEEERQRGNFPDRFSGHQFPNYSSELNVNALLLGDSALYLCASSLYGGGVETQYFGPGTRLLVL.

The rearrangement uses TRBV29-1 and TRBJ2-5; D possibly corresponds to TRBD1 (6 bases). Germline V gene sequence: CDR1 SQVTM, CDR2 ANQGSEA. This CDR3 region has 12 residues. With 6 bases removed from V and 4 bases from J, the gap between germline ends came to 12 bases. CDR3 sequence reads: CSVGIQGETQYF. The CDR3 nucleotides read TGCAGCGTCGGAATACAGGGAGAGACCCAGTACTTC.

V usage is TRBV7-9 and J usage is TRBJ2-7, with D uncertain. V was shortened by 3 bases and J by 3 bases, with 6 bases between the two germline ends. The germline V gene has CDR1 SEHNR and CDR2 FQNEAQ (reference sequence). The CDR3 extends over 12 amino acids. CDR3 residues: CASSFGVYEQYF. CDR3 coding DNA: TGTGCCAGCAGCTTCGGAGTCTACGAGCAGTACTTC.

This sequence joins TRBV6-4 and TRBJ1-3; D gene uncertain. The CDR3 length is 13 residues. The germline CDR1 and CDR2 sequences are MRHNA and SNTAGT. V lost 6 bases and J lost 2, with 8 bases in between. The DNA of the CDR3 is TGTGCCAGCAGGCAGGATACTGGAAACACCATATATTTT. Translation: CASRQDTGNTIYF.

This chain links TRBV12-5 with TRBJ2-5; D not certain. CDR1 and CDR2 from the germline V gene are LGHNT and FRNRAP. Trimming shortened V by 5 bases and J by 7 bases, and 8 bases separated the two germline ends. This CDR3 contains 11 residues. The CDR3 protein is CASGGGLTQYF. The CDR3, as DNA: TGTGCTAGTGGTGGTGGGCTGACCCAGTACTTC.

The gene calls are TRBV27 and TRBJ2-1, with D perhaps matching TRBD1 (5 bases). CDR1 and CDR2 from the germline V gene are MNHEY and SMNVEV (reference sequence). The CDR3 loop spans 13 amino acids. With 5 bases removed from V and 3 bases from J, the gap between germline ends came to 8 bases. CDR3 protein: CASSARVYNEQFF. The CDR3 bases are TGTGCCAGCAGTGCCAGGGTCTACAATGAGCAGTTCTTC.

V is TRBV5-1 and J is TRBJ1-1, with D perhaps matching TRBD1 (6 bases). Trimming shortened V by 4 bases and J by 1 base, and 8 bases separated the two germline ends. The CDR3 length is 13 residues. Looked up from germline, CDR1 is SGHRS and CDR2 is YFSETQ. The CDR3 region has the DNA TGCGCCAGCAGCCCGGGACAGAACACTGAAGCTTTCTTT. Translating it yields CASSPGQNTEAFF.

The rearrangement joins TRBV2 to TRBJ1-1; 7 bases align to TRBD1. The J segment lost 2 bases and the V segment lost 6 bases, leaving 6 bases of the junction unmatched. Germline V gene lookup returns CDR1 SNHLY and CDR2 FYNNEI. This CDR3 contains 14 residues. The CDR3 sequence is CASSYRGLNTEAFF. In DNA form, the CDR3 reads TGTGCCAGCAGCTACAGGGGTTTAAACACTGAAGCTTTCTTT. Together with reference TRBV2 and TRBJ1-1, the CDR3 gives the full variable domain: EPEVTQTPSHQVTQMGQEVILRCVPISNHLYFYWYRQILGQKVEFLVSFYNNEISEKSEIFDDQFSVERPDGSNFTLKIRSTKLEDSAMYFCASSYRGLNTEAFFGQGTRLTVV.

The chain joins TRBV9 to TRBJ2-5; D not resolved. Per the germline V gene, CDR1 is SGDLS and CDR2 is YYNGEE. This CDR3 contains 14 residues. The ends were cut back, 0 bases at V and 1 base at J, with 7 bases in the middle. CDR3 residues: CASSVEGGQETQYF. The CDR3 DNA reads TGTGCCAGCAGCGTAGAGGGCGGCCAAGAGACCCAGTACTTC.

The chain is built from TRBV11-2 and TRBJ1-4; unclear D gene. V was pared by 5 bases and J by 10 bases, with 8 bases between. Germline V gives CDR1 SGHAT, CDR2 FQNNGV. The CDR3 runs to 11 residues. The CDR3 nucleotides are TGTGCCAGCAGCGATGAGGGAAAACTGTTTTTT. This gives the protein CASSDEGKLFF.

The gene calls are TRBV2 and TRBJ2-3; 7 nucleotides align to TRBD1. Germline lookup yields CDR1 SNHLY and CDR2 FYNNEI. CDR3 size: 14 residues. The V gene end was trimmed by 6 bases and the J gene end by 4 bases; junction bases not matched to a gene: 7. The CDR3 protein is CASSVDRVADTQYF. DNA for the CDR3: TGTGCCAGCAGCGTCGACAGGGTGGCAGATACGCAGTATTTT.

V usage is TRBV29-1 and J usage is TRBJ2-3, with D unclear. Trimming took off 5 bases at V and 4 bases at J, with 7 bases between the two ends. The CDR3 runs 11 residues. CDR1 and CDR2 (germline): SQVTM, ANQGSEA. The CDR3 DNA reads TGCAGCGTTTTTTTAGCAGATACGCAGTATTTT. This translates into CSVFLADTQYF.

The gene calls are TRBV29-1 and TRBJ2-3, with 7 bases identical to TRBD1. The germline gives CDR1 SQVTM, CDR2 ANQGSEA. The CDR3 consists of 15 residues. The J segment lost 0 bases and the V segment lost 6 bases, leaving 9 bases of the junction unmatched. The chain's CDR3 is CSVGRGQSSTDTQYF. The CDR3 region has the DNA TGCAGCGTCGGAAGGGGACAGAGTAGCACAGATACGCAGTATTTT.

The chain recombines TRBV2 with TRBJ2-1; D remains unclear. The CDR3 spans 12 residues. The V end was cut by 10 bases, the J end by 6 bases, with 13 bases between. Germline V gene data show CDR1 as SNHLY and CDR2 as FYNNEI. In DNA form, the CDR3 reads TGTGCCACTTCGCGGAATCTCAATGAGCAGTTCTTC. Translated, it gives CATSRNLNEQFF.

V gene TRBV9 combines with J gene TRBJ2-2; D ambiguous. The CDR3 loop spans 15 amino acids. CDR1 SGDLS and CDR2 YYNGEE come from the germline V gene. The V end was cut by 3 bases, the J end by 6 bases, with 15 bases between. The CDR3 DNA is TGTGCCAGCAGCGGGACCCAGGCTAGGGCCGGGGAGCTGTTTTTT. Translated, it gives CASSGTQARAGELFF.

This chain connects TRBV30 to TRBJ2-2, with a tentative D call TRBD1 (6 bases). The CDR3 contains 14 residues. Germline-derived CDR1 and CDR2 are GTSNPN and SVGIG (reference sequence). Trimming removed 0 bases at V and 6 bases at J, with 11 bases between. CDR3 sequence: CAWSVQGGSGELFF. The CDR3 DNA sequence: TGTGCCTGGAGTGTACAGGGCGGGTCCGGGGAGCTGTTTTTT.